The 14 T cell receptor beta chains below come from one sample, sequenced in a study of shared clonotypes between healthy human individuals. The protocol was immunoSEQ multiplex PCR, while the TCRdb copy is restricted to in-frame clones and leaves out a portion. The sample lists 2 million to 2.5 million clones, approximately 95% occurring once. Sequencing was done on a sample of naive CD4+ T cells from PBMCs. The subset here: CD45RA+ positively selected. These receptors were obtained from a man younger than 30 in good health. Some clones in this sample may be carry-over from other donors' samples.

Remarks on this clone: Mismatch with germline at one junction end may stem from a read error. The chain links TRBV28 to TRBJ2-7, with 9 bases that match TRBD1. Per germline, CDR1 MDHEN and CDR2 SYDVKM. This CDR3 is built from 15 residues. The chain's CDR3 is CASTLQGAARSSQYF. The DNA of the CDR3 is TGTGCCAGCACTTTACAGGGGGCGGCTCGAAGTAGTCAGTACTTC. The variable domain in full, with the rest retrieved from reference TRBV28 and TRBJ2-7, is DVKVTQSSRYLVKRTGEKVFLECVQDMDHENMFWYRQDPGLGLRLIYFSYDVKMKEKGDIPEGYSVSREKKERFSLILESASTNQTSMYLCASTLQGAARSSQYFGPGTRLTVT.

About this clone: The sample holds other DNA sequences that translate to the same CDR3. The genes are TRBV30 and TRBJ1-2; D is possibly TRBD1 (5 bases). V was cut by 0 bases and J by 7 bases, with 9 bases left in between. The length of the CDR3 is 12 residues. Germline V gives CDR1 GTSNPN, CDR2 SVGIG (reference sequence). The CDR3 loop reads CAWSVGTGGYTF. In DNA form, the CDR3 reads TGTGCCTGGAGTGTAGGTACAGGTGGCTACACCTTC.

The chain has TRBV6-1 and TRBJ1-5, with a tentative D call TRBD1 (5 bases). The length of the CDR3 is 16 residues. Germline V gives CDR1 MNHNS, CDR2 SASEGT. The V and J ends lost 2 bases and 4 bases respectively, with 15 bases between them. This CDR3 reads CASSERTGGGNQPQHF. CDR3 nucleotide sequence: TGTGCCAGCAGTGAAAGAACAGGTGGAGGAAATCAGCCCCAGCATTTT.

This clone was observed once. The sample has other DNA sequences that encode this CDR3 too. This chain joins TRBV5-6 and TRBJ2-7; no definite D call. With 5 bases removed from V and 0 bases from J, the gap between germline ends came to 12 bases. This CDR3 is built from 14 residues. Germline assignment: CDR1 SGHDT and CDR2 YYEEEE. CDR3 residues: CASSSRPSSYEQYF. For the CDR3, the DNA is TGTGCCAGCAGTTCCCGACCGAGCTCCTACGAGCAGTACTTC.

The chain is built from TRBV5-1 and TRBJ2-5; 7 bases are a match to TRBD2. This CDR3 is 14 amino acids long. Per the germline V gene, CDR1 is SGHRS and CDR2 is YFSETQ. V gave up 1 base and J gave up 7 bases; unmatched junction bases: 7. CDR3 bases: TGCGCCAGCAGCTTGTATGCGGGAGAAGGGACCCAGTACTTC. Translated: CASSLYAGEGTQYF.

The rearrangement joins TRBV7-3 to TRBJ2-3; 7 bases map to TRBD2. The V gene end was trimmed by 2 bases and the J gene end by 4 bases; junction bases not matched to a gene: 9. The CDR3 extends over 16 amino acids. Germline CDR1 and CDR2: SGHTA and FQGTGA. The DNA for the CDR3 is TGTGCCAGCAGCTTAGGGCTAGCGGTAGGAGCAGATACGCAGTATTTT. Translation gives CASSLGLAVGADTQYF.

This clone was seen a single time. The chain couples TRBV29-1 to TRBJ2-3; 7 bases match TRBD2. Trimming at V came to 4 bases and at J to 2 bases, leaving 6 bases not matched to a gene. The CDR3 totals 14 residues. Germline loops: CDR1 SQVTM, CDR2 ANQGSEA. The chain's CDR3 is CSVAVAGVTDTQYF. CDR3 in DNA: TGCAGCGTTGCGGTCGCGGGAGTCACAGATACGCAGTATTTT.

This clone has only a few counts. Other DNA variants within this sample encode the same CDR3. V and J are TRBV5-1 and TRBJ2-1; 9 nucleotides match TRBD2. The germline V gene encodes CDR1 SGHRS and CDR2 YFSETQ. V gave up 5 bases and J gave up 0 bases; unmatched junction bases: 3. There are 15 residues in the CDR3. Written as DNA, the CDR3 is TGCGCCAGCAGACTTAGCGGGAGCTCCTACAATGAGCAGTTCTTC. This gives the protein CASRLSGSSYNEQFF.

The genes are TRBV28 and TRBJ1-1; TRBD1 agrees at 9 bases. CDR1 and CDR2 from the germline V gene are MDHEN and SYDVKM. Unmatched junction bases numbered 5, after V lost 2 bases and J lost 7 bases. The CDR3 covers 14 residues. DNA of the CDR3: TGTGCCAGCAGTTTAGTACAGGGGGCCAATGAAGCTTTCTTT. Protein sequence: CASSLVQGANEAFF. The whole variable domain, filled in from reference TRBV28 and TRBJ1-1, reads DVKVTQSSRYLVKRTGEKVFLECVQDMDHENMFWYRQDPGLGLRLIYFSYDVKMKEKGDIPEGYSVSREKKERFSLILESASTNQTSMYLCASSLVQGANEAFFGQGTRLTVV.

A remark on this clone: The same CDR3 arises from other DNA sequences in this sample as well. The chain couples TRBV15 to TRBJ2-1; no firm D call. The germline gives CDR1 LNHNV, CDR2 YYDKDF (reference sequence). This CDR3 region has 13 residues. V was clipped by 0 bases and J by 7 bases, with 7 bases between them. The CDR3 coding sequence is TGTGCCACCAGCAGAGATCGAGTAAATGAGCAGTTCTTC. Amino acids: CATSRDRVNEQFF. The full variable domain, with the rest looked up from reference TRBV15 and TRBJ2-1, is DAMVIQNPRYQVTQFGKPVTLSCSQTLNHNVMYWYQQKSSQAPKLLFHYYDKDFNNEADTPDNFQSRRPNTSFCFLDIRSPGLGDTAMYLCATSRDRVNEQFFGPGTRLTVL.

The chain combines TRBV28 with TRBJ2-5; the D is unclear. Per the germline V gene, CDR1 is MDHEN and CDR2 is SYDVKM. V lost 4 bases and J lost 0, with 0 bases in between. This CDR3 has 11 amino acids. The CDR3 DNA is TGTGCCAGCAGTTACCAAGAGACCCAGTACTTC. This sequence encodes CASSYQETQYF.

This sequence joins TRBV7-2 and TRBJ2-5; no reliable D call. CDR3 length: 15 residues. CDR1 is SGHTA, CDR2 FQGNSA, per germline. V was clipped by 4 bases and J by 4 bases, with 16 bases between them. The CDR3 bases are TGTGCCAGCAGCTCAAGCCGTGGGTGGGGAGAGACCCAGTACTTC. This translates into CASSSSRGWGETQYF.

The chain recombines TRBV5-1 with TRBJ2-7; no definite D call. From germline, CDR1 is SGHRS and CDR2 YFSETQ. V gave up 3 bases and J gave up 3 bases, with 10 bases separating them. This CDR3 contains 13 residues. CDR3 DNA sequence: TGCGCCAGCAGCTCAAGACCCAACTACGAGCAGTACTTC. It yields the protein CASSSRPNYEQYF.

The chain has TRBV6-1 and TRBJ2-3, with D hard to call. Germline values: CDR1 MNHNS, CDR2 SASEGT. V shed 4 bases and J shed 4 bases, with 9 bases lying between them. The length of the CDR3 is 13 residues. CDR3 protein: CASSAPRPDTQYF. The CDR3 coding sequence is TGTGCCAGCAGTGCCCCCAGGCCAGATACGCAGTATTTT.